This TCR beta chain was obtained from a study of resident and recirculating memory T cells in vitiligo. Study-level background: Epidermis came from shave biopsies of lesional and nonlesional sites, plus PBMCs.

Germline V lookup: CDR1 LGHNA, CDR2 YNFKEQ. The CDR3 has 16 amino acids. V lost 0 bases and J lost 6, with 12 bases in between. TCRdb's table, derived via immunoSEQ multiplex PCR, lists solely in-frame clones and lacks some. Of 40,000 to 50,000 clones in the sample, 92% were seen once. Whole-study results and caveats: No single dominant TCR clone appeared; lesion clonality varied.

Remarks on this clone: Its target is not known.

The sequenced sample consisted of blood. The chain joins TRBV4-2 to TRBJ1-6; D uncertain. The source is a male donor with vitiligo. CDR3 protein: CASSQEPQAGNSPLHF. In DNA form, the CDR3 reads TGTGCCAGCAGCCAAGAGCCCCAGGCGGGTAATTCACCCCTCCACTTT.